A single sample is the source of the 25 T cell receptor beta chains below, sequenced in a study of blood T cell repertoires in COVID-19. Some clones are missing from TCRdb's copy, which holds only in-frame ones; the method was immunoSEQ multiplex PCR. The sample yields around 94,000 clones, around 90% seen once. Specimen: peripheral blood. These receptor sequences come from a man aged 50-59 years with active COVID-19.

This sequence joins TRBV18 and TRBJ2-3, with D possibly TRBD2 on 5 matching bases. Deletions cut 5 bases from V and 3 bases from J, with 15 bases between. The germline V gene encodes CDR1 KGHSH and CDR2 LQKENI. This CDR3 is built from 15 residues. The CDR3 sequence: CASSGRQLETDTQYF. CDR3 coding DNA: TGTGCCAGCTCAGGGAGACAACTCGAGACAGATACGCAGTATTTT. The entire variable domain, with the rest obtained from reference TRBV18 and TRBJ2-3, is as follows: NAGVMQNPRHLVRRRGQEARLRCSPMKGHSHVYWYRQLPEEGLKFMVYLQKENIIDESGMPKERFSAEFPKEGPSILRIQQVVRGDSAAYFCASSGRQLETDTQYFGPGTRLTVL.

CDR3 region: CASSSQPGQGHVDQYF. CDR3 DNA sequence: TGTGCCAGCAGTTCCCAACCGGGACAGGGGCATGTGGACCAGTACTTC. The V call is TRBV6-6, the J call TRBJ2-5; 10 bases agree with TRBD1. The CDR3 loop spans 16 amino acids. J gave up 10 bases and V 4 bases, and 15 bases lay outside the gene matches. From germline, CDR1 is MNHNY and CDR2 SVGAGI (reference sequence).

This chain uses TRBV6-5 with TRBJ1-5; 9 positions match TRBD1. The ends lost 6 bases at V and 3 bases at J; junction bases unmatched: 6. The CDR3 is 15 amino acids. CDR1 MNHEY and CDR2 SVGAGI come from the germline V gene. This CDR3 is CASRPGQGSNQPQHF. The CDR3 nucleotides are TGTGCCAGCAGGCCGGGACAGGGTTCCAATCAGCCCCAGCATTTT.

The chain is built from TRBV7-9 and TRBJ2-7, with unresolved D. Germline loops: CDR1 SEHNR, CDR2 FQNEAQ (reference sequence). There are 17 residues in the CDR3. The V end lost 2 bases, the J end lost 2 bases, and 19 bases lay between the germline ends. CDR3 residues: CASSLSAYGPETYEQYF. In DNA, the CDR3 is TGTGCCAGCAGCTTAAGCGCATATGGCCCAGAGACCTACGAGCAGTACTTC.

This clone was observed once. The chain carries TRBV6-5 and TRBJ2-1; tentatively, D is TRBD2 (5 bases). V was pared by 10 bases and J by 7 bases, with 11 bases between. Germline V lookup: CDR1 MNHEY, CDR2 SVGAGI. The CDR3 totals 11 residues. The CDR3 coding sequence is TGTGCCACGAACCGGAGGAATGAGCAGTTCTTC. This encodes CATNRRNEQFF.

This rearrangement joins TRBV15 to TRBJ1-4, with a weak D call TRBD1 (6 bases). Germline V lookup: CDR1 LNHNV, CDR2 YYDKDF (reference sequence). The ends were cut back, 1 base at V and 2 bases at J, with 14 bases in the middle. This CDR3 is 17 amino acids long. CDR3 DNA: TGTGCCACCAGCAGAGGAGGGACACTTAATACTAATGAAAAACTGTTTTTT. Its translation is CATSRGGTLNTNEKLFF. Using reference TRBV15 and TRBJ1-4 for the parts outside the CDR3, the full variable domain is DAMVIQNPRYQVTQFGKPVTLSCSQTLNHNVMYWYQQKSSQAPKLLFHYYDKDFNNEADTPDNFQSRRPNTSFCFLDIRSPGLGDTAMYLCATSRGGTLNTNEKLFFGSGTQLSVL.

V usage is TRBV5-1 and J usage is TRBJ2-2; 10 positions match TRBD2. CDR3 length equals 14 residues. V lost 4 bases and J lost 5; bases outside the gene matches: 2. Germline CDR1 is SGHRS and CDR2 is YFSETQ. CDR3 residues: CASSPAGGTGELFF. CDR3 DNA sequence: TGCGCCAGCAGCCCAGCGGGGGGGACCGGGGAGCTGTTTTTT.

The chain joins TRBV11-3 to TRBJ2-3; perhaps TRBD1 as D (5 bases). Trimming stripped 1 base from V and 0 bases from J, with 5 bases between. This CDR3 has 14 amino acids. CDR1 SGHNT and CDR2 YENEEA come from the germline V gene. Here the CDR3 DNA reads TGTGCCAGCAGCTTAGGACAGAGCACAGATACGCAGTATTTT. Translating it yields CASSLGQSTDTQYF. The variable domain in full, with the rest retrieved from reference TRBV11-3 and TRBJ2-3, is EAGVVQSPRYKIIEKKQPVAFWCNPISGHNTLYWYLQNLGQGPELLIRYENEEAVDDSQLPKDRFSAERLKGVDSTLKIQPAELGDSAVYLCASSLGQSTDTQYFGPGTRLTVL.

The chain couples TRBV19 to TRBJ1-2, with D perhaps matching TRBD1 (6 bases). This CDR3 has 15 residues. Trimming shortened V by 1 base and J by 0 bases, and 9 bases separated the two germline ends. Per the germline V gene, CDR1 is LNHDA and CDR2 is SQIVND (reference sequence). The CDR3 nucleotides are TGTGCCAGTAGTATAGCAGGACAGTCTAACTATGGCTACACCTTC. It translates to CASSIAGQSNYGYTF.

The chain links TRBV2 to TRBJ2-7, with D perhaps TRBD2 (6 bases). Per the germline V gene, CDR1 is SNHLY and CDR2 is FYNNEI. Deletions cut 0 bases from V and 3 bases from J, with 15 bases between. The CDR3 consists of 16 residues. CDR3 DNA: TGTGCCAGCAGTGAAGCCTCCTTGACTAGGAACTACGAGCAGTACTTC. Its protein is CASSEASLTRNYEQYF.

V gene TRBV6-5 combines with J gene TRBJ2-1; TRBD2 matches 7 bases. The J segment lost 8 bases and the V segment lost 6 bases, leaving 4 bases of the junction unmatched. Germline V CDR1 and CDR2: MNHEY, SVGAGI. CDR3 length: 12 residues. Written as DNA, the CDR3 is TGTGCCAGCAGAGCGGGGAGCCATGAGCAGTTCTTC. Protein sequence: CASRAGSHEQFF.

The chain combines TRBV5-8 with TRBJ2-1; 12 nucleotides line up with TRBD2. Germline-derived CDR1 and CDR2 are SGHTS and YDEGEE. This CDR3 comprises 16 residues. V was clipped by 4 bases and J by 5 bases; unmatched bases: 7. Here the CDR3 reads CASSAGLAGWDNEQFF. CDR3 in DNA: TGTGCCAGCAGCGCGGGACTAGCGGGCTGGGACAATGAGCAGTTCTTC.

The genes are TRBV5-1 and TRBJ1-1; D unresolved. The V end lost 0 bases, the J end lost 8 bases, and 5 bases lay between the germline ends. This CDR3 is 11 amino acids long. In germline, CDR1 is SGHRS, CDR2 YFSETQ. The CDR3: CASSLGQEAFF. In DNA, the CDR3 is TGCGCCAGCAGCTTGGGACAAGAAGCTTTCTTT. The full variable domain, with the rest looked up from reference TRBV5-1 and TRBJ1-1, is KAGVTQTPRYLIKTRGQQVTLSCSPISGHRSVSWYQQTPGQGLQFLFEYFSETQRNKGNFPGRFSGRQFSNSRSEMNVSTLELGDSALYLCASSLGQEAFFGQGTRLTVV.

In its sample, this clone was seen once. This chain links TRBV11-2 with TRBJ2-2, with D tentatively TRBD1 (7 bases). Trimming took off 0 bases at V and 1 base at J, with 9 bases between the two ends. CDR1 SGHAT and CDR2 FQNNGV come from the germline V gene. The length of the CDR3 is 16 residues. CDR3 bases: TGTGCCAGCAGCTTAGACAGGGGGGAGAACACCGGGGAGCTGTTTTTT. Translated, it gives CASSLDRGENTGELFF. The full variable domain, with the rest looked up from reference TRBV11-2 and TRBJ2-2, is EAGVAQSPRYKIIEKRQSVAFWCNPISGHATLYWYQQILGQGPKLLIQFQNNGVVDDSQLPKDRFSAERLKGVDSTLKIQPAKLEDSAVYLCASSLDRGENTGELFFGEGSRLTVL.

V and J are TRBV19 and TRBJ1-2; a weak D match, TRBD1 (5 bases). From germline, CDR1 is LNHDA and CDR2 SQIVND (reference sequence). The CDR3 contains 14 residues. The ends were cut back, 8 bases at V and 5 bases at J, with 18 bases in the middle. Here the CDR3 reads CASQIPGLAYGYTF. The CDR3 DNA follows: TGTGCCAGTCAGATTCCGGGACTAGCGTATGGCTACACCTTC.

The chain joins TRBV9 to TRBJ2-7; 8 positions agree with TRBD2. Germline V gene sequence: CDR1 SGDLS, CDR2 YYNGEE. The junction had 2 bases not matched to a gene; V was cut back by 0 bases and J by 0 bases. The CDR3 runs to 15 residues. Written as DNA, the CDR3 is TGTGCCAGCAGCGTAGGAAGCGGGAGCTCCTACGAGCAGTACTTC. Translated, it gives CASSVGSGSSYEQYF.

CDR3 loop: CASSPKEGTEAFF. CDR3 nucleotides: TGTGCCAGCTCACCTAAGGAGGGGACTGAAGCTTTCTTT. The chain carries TRBV18 and TRBJ1-1, with D perhaps TRBD1 (5 bases). Deletions cut 3 bases from V and 5 bases from J, with 10 bases between. Germline V lookup: CDR1 KGHSH, CDR2 LQKENI. The CDR3 consists of 13 residues.

V is TRBV3-1 (or the pseudogene TRBV3-2) and J is TRBJ2-1; 11 nucleotides agree with TRBD2. The V gene's germline CDR1 is LGHDT and CDR2 YNNKEL (reference sequence). The CDR3 is 16 residues long. After removal of 4 bases from V and 2 bases from J, the junction contained 4 bases not matched to a gene. CDR3 amino acids: CASSLLGLAAYNEQFF. CDR3 sequence (DNA): TGTGCCAGCAGCCTCTTGGGACTAGCGGCCTACAATGAGCAGTTCTTC.

This clone was detected a few times. This chain connects TRBV3-1 (or the pseudogene TRBV3-2) to TRBJ1-3, with unresolved D. CDR1 and CDR2 from the germline V gene are LGHDT and YNNKEL (reference sequence). V was pared by 3 bases and J by 0 bases, with 9 bases between. This CDR3 has 15 residues. The CDR3 nucleotides are TGTGCCAGCAGCCAGGGAGCGTTCTCTGGAAACACCATATATTTT. As protein: CASSQGAFSGNTIYF.

This chain links TRBV4-2 with TRBJ2-1; 10 bases map to TRBD2. Looked up from germline, CDR1 is LGHNA and CDR2 is YNFKEQ. V shed 1 base and J 7 bases; nucleotides not matched to a gene: 25. The CDR3 has 22 amino acids. The CDR3 DNA sequence: TGTGCCAGCAGCCAAGGGCGAGGGTTAGCTAGCGGGGGCCTCCTTACAAGGAATGAGCAGTTCTTC. Translation: CASSQGRGLASGGLLTRNEQFF.

The V and J genes are TRBV5-1 and TRBJ2-3, with TRBD1 matching over 8 bases. The CDR3 length is 15 residues. From germline, CDR1 is SGHRS and CDR2 YFSETQ. The V segment lost 0 bases and the J segment 2 bases; nucleotides outside the gene matches: 2. The CDR3 sequence is CASSLGTGITDTQYF. The CDR3 bases are TGCGCCAGCAGCTTGGGGACAGGGATCACAGATACGCAGTATTTT.

This clone came up many times. The chain employs TRBV11-2 and TRBJ2-7; the match to TRBD2 covers 7 bases. V shed 5 bases and J 2 bases; nucleotides not matched to a gene: 12. Looked up from germline, CDR1 is SGHAT and CDR2 is FQNNGV. The CDR3 extends over 16 amino acids. CDR3 sequence: CASSPLGEGPTYEQYF. CDR3 DNA: TGTGCCAGCAGCCCGCTGGGGGAGGGGCCAACCTACGAGCAGTACTTC.

The chain carries TRBV30 and TRBJ2-7; D is unclear. Germline CDR1 and CDR2: GTSNPN and SVGIG (reference sequence). Trimming shortened V by 3 bases and J by 5 bases, and 8 bases separated the two germline ends. This CDR3 contains 11 residues. CDR3 DNA: TGTGCCTGGAGCTCGGTTCACGAGCAGTACTTC. It codes for CAWSSVHEQYF.

The chain carries TRBV2 and TRBJ1-6, with unresolved D. The germline V and J ends were trimmed by 6 bases and 7 bases, with 16 bases remaining between them. Germline CDR1 reads SNHLY; CDR2 reads FYNNEI. This CDR3 has 15 amino acids. DNA of the CDR3: TGTGCCAGCAGACGGGAGGGTTCGAACAATTCACCCCTCCACTTT. Protein sequence: CASRREGSNNSPLHF.

As regards this clone: Sequence at one end of the junction differs from germline and may be a read error. The DNA of the CDR3 is TGTGCCAGCAGAGAAGAAGGGGTGCAGTACTTC. It encodes CASREEGVQYF. The chain carries TRBV6-1 and TRBJ2-7, with D tentatively TRBD1 (5 bases). Germline V gene sequence: CDR1 MNHNS, CDR2 SASEGT. The CDR3 totals 11 residues.